One and the same sample provided the 5 T cell receptor beta chains below, sequenced in a study of graft-versus-host responses after intestinal transplantation. Measured with immunoSEQ multiplex PCR; TCRdb has only the in-frame clones, and not every one. Of roughly 99,000 clones listed, under 95% were seen once; the top ten hold about 0.07%. No antigen is known for these receptors. The sequences come from unstimulated CD8+ T cells sorted from spleen or lymph node cells, collected before transplant. These receptor sequences come from a human donor who was the organ donor for an intestinal transplant.

This chain connects TRBV11-3 to TRBJ1-1; TRBD1 agrees at 7 bases. Per the germline V gene, CDR1 is SGHNT and CDR2 is YENEEA. After removal of 4 bases from V and 3 bases from J, the junction contained 2 bases not matched to a gene. The CDR3 runs to 13 residues. CDR3 loop: CASSSGTDTEAFF. The CDR3 region has the DNA TGTGCCAGCAGCTCCGGGACAGACACTGAAGCTTTCTTT.

The J gene is TRBJ1-1, the V gene TRBV9; tentative D call: TRBD1 (6 bases). The ends were cut back, 4 bases at V and 5 bases at J, with 15 bases in the middle. The CDR3 sequence is 14 residues long. Looked up from germline, CDR1 is SGDLS and CDR2 is YYNGEE. CDR3 coding DNA: TGTGCCAGCAGCCCCGGGGGGCTTCGGACTGAAGCTTTCTTT. It specifies CASSPGGLRTEAFF.

Turning to this clone: The same CDR3 is also encoded by other DNA sequences in this sample. V and J are TRBV14 and TRBJ1-4; possible D gene TRBD1, 5 bases. The V end was cut by 6 bases, the J end by 7 bases, with 18 bases between. The CDR3 runs to 15 residues. CDR1 is SGHDN and CDR2 is FVKESK in the germline V gene. The CDR3 nucleotides read TGTGCCAGCAGTTTAACCTGGGGGGACGGTGAAAAACTGTTTTTT. Translation: CASSLTWGDGEKLFF.

V gene TRBV13 combines with J gene TRBJ1-2; D may be TRBD1 (6 bases). The CDR3 extends over 15 amino acids. V dropped 4 bases and J dropped 0 bases, with 12 bases sitting between them. Germline CDR1 is PRHDT and CDR2 is FYEKMQ (reference sequence). The CDR3 here is CASSSRQDTNYGYTF. The DNA of the CDR3 is TGTGCCAGCAGCTCTCGACAGGACACTAACTATGGCTACACCTTC.

V gene TRBV5-4 combines with J gene TRBJ2-1; 10 nucleotides agree with TRBD2. Germline trimming cut 1 base from V and 3 bases from J; bases unmatched to any gene: 4. The germline gives CDR1 SGHNT, CDR2 YYREEE (reference sequence). The CDR3 totals 16 residues. Here the CDR3 DNA reads TGTGCCAGCAGCTTGCTTAGCGGGAGGCTCTACAATGAGCAGTTCTTC. Its translation is CASSLLSGRLYNEQFF.